This T cell receptor beta chain was captured in a study of cytomegalovirus exposure and HLA in healthy donors. This clone was recorded a few times. Trimming stripped 3 bases from V and 10 bases from J, with 13 bases between. Germline CDR1 is SGHDN and CDR2 is FVKESK. CDR3 size: 13 residues. Use of 60 Vbeta and 13 Jbeta primers characterized the PCR. The repertoire was sequenced with immunoSEQ multiplex PCR; TCRdb's copy has only in-frame clones and lacks some. The table includes 110,000 or so clones, roughly 76% detected once. The chain uses TRBV14 and TRBJ2-1, with D unresolved. The TCR sequence derives from a woman in her 50s in good health and CMV-seropositive. Sequencing input: PBMCs. Here the CDR3 DNA reads TGTGCCAGCAGCCATAGATGGGCATTGGAGCAGTTCTTC. It is translated as CASSHRWALEQFF.